This TCR beta chain was retrieved from a study of human T cells and chemical hapten exposure. Study as a whole: 2% DPC applied to a 2 cm by 2 cm arm area sensitized donors.

During construction of the library, unique molecular identifiers were attached to individual cDNA molecules for quantitative, reproducible TCR counting. TCRdb reprocessed the RACE reads with MiXCR, giving one entry per CDR3 protein. The sample lists 300,000 to 450,000 distinct CDR3 sequences; about 5% were seen once. This sample's time point: pre-sensitization, week 0. Treatment defined: therapeutic diphenylcyclopropenone sensitization with weekly scalp DPC. This CDR3 is built from 16 residues. Germline assignment: CDR1 KGHSH and CDR2 LQKENI. V was trimmed by 1 base and J by 0 bases, leaving 7 bases between them.

The sequence came from a woman aged 18-29 years with alopecia areata. Some clones in this sample may be carry-over from other donors' samples. The sample was whole blood, taken in connection with sensitization to the hapten diphenylcyclopropenone (DPC). The gene calls are TRBV18 and TRBJ2-6; D ambiguous. CDR3 residues: CASSPLMNSGANVLTF. The CDR3 region has the DNA TGTGCCAGCTCACCACTCATGAACTCTGGGGCCAACGTCCTGACTTTC.